The 23 T cell receptor beta chains below all came from one sample that was sequenced in a study of blood T cell repertoires in COVID-19. Profiled with immunoSEQ multiplex PCR; TCRdb holds only in-frame clones, not every one. The sample has about 44,000 clones, 87% seen once. Sample: peripheral blood. The receptor set was obtained from a woman older than 75 in a cohort sampled during active or convalescent COVID-19.

V usage is TRBV5-1 and J usage is TRBJ2-5; D might be TRBD1 (5 bases). Germline assignment: CDR1 SGHRS and CDR2 YFSETQ. There are 14 residues in the CDR3. The germline V and J ends were trimmed by 0 bases and 7 bases, with 13 bases remaining between them. CDR3 sequence reads: CASSLALGPGTQYF. DNA for the CDR3: TGCGCCAGCAGCTTGGCCTTGGGGCCAGGGACCCAGTACTTC. Looking up the rest from reference TRBV5-1 and TRBJ2-5 gives the full variable domain: KAGVTQTPRYLIKTRGQQVTLSCSPISGHRSVSWYQQTPGQGLQFLFEYFSETQRNKGNFPGRFSGRQFSNSRSEMNVSTLELGDSALYLCASSLALGPGTQYFGPGTRLLVL.

The chain has TRBV3-1 (or the pseudogene TRBV3-2) and TRBJ1-3; D possibly corresponds to TRBD1 (5 bases). Germline V gene lookup returns CDR1 LGHDT and CDR2 YNNKEL (reference sequence). The CDR3 runs to 15 residues. V lost 1 base and J 3 bases, leaving 10 bases between the germline ends. CDR3 sequence: CASSQGVRGGNTIYF. The CDR3 nucleotides read TGTGCCAGCAGCCAAGGAGTAAGGGGTGGAAACACCATATATTTT.

The gene calls are TRBV5-1 and TRBJ2-3; tentative D call: TRBD2 (5 bases). This CDR3 is 13 amino acids long. Trimming stripped 2 bases from V and 8 bases from J, with 12 bases between. Per the germline V gene, CDR1 is SGHRS and CDR2 is YFSETQ. The CDR3 nucleotides are TGCGCCAGCAGCTTAAATACCGAGGGTACGCAGTATTTT. Its protein product is CASSLNTEGTQYF. The entire variable domain, with the rest obtained from reference TRBV5-1 and TRBJ2-3, is as follows: KAGVTQTPRYLIKTRGQQVTLSCSPISGHRSVSWYQQTPGQGLQFLFEYFSETQRNKGNFPGRFSGRQFSNSRSEMNVSTLELGDSALYLCASSLNTEGTQYFGPGTRLTVL.

J is TRBJ2-7 and V is TRBV12-5, with D tentatively TRBD1 (6 bases). V was pared by 3 bases and J by 4 bases, with 10 bases between. Germline V gene lookup returns CDR1 LGHNT and CDR2 FRNRAP. CDR3 length: 13 amino acids. CDR3 in DNA: TGTGCTAGTGGTTTCTCCAGGGGTTACGAGCAGTACTTC. Translating it yields CASGFSRGYEQYF.

The chain links TRBV6-5 to TRBJ2-7; D gene unclear. This CDR3 comprises 11 residues. From germline, CDR1 is MNHEY and CDR2 SVGAGI. V was cut by 4 bases and J by 7 bases, with 8 bases left in between. In nucleotides, the CDR3 is TGTGCCAGCAGTTCAATCGGGGAGCAGTACTTC. It yields the protein CASSSIGEQYF.

The chain carries TRBV5-1 and TRBJ1-1; 7 bases match TRBD1. In germline, CDR1 is SGHRS, CDR2 YFSETQ. This CDR3 region has 15 residues. V gave up 2 bases and J gave up 0 bases; unmatched junction bases: 4. Here the CDR3 reads CASSFWGQLNTEAFF. CDR3 bases: TGCGCCAGCAGCTTCTGGGGACAGTTGAACACTGAAGCTTTCTTT. The full variable domain, its missing parts supplied by reference TRBV5-1 and TRBJ1-1, is KAGVTQTPRYLIKTRGQQVTLSCSPISGHRSVSWYQQTPGQGLQFLFEYFSETQRNKGNFPGRFSGRQFSNSRSEMNVSTLELGDSALYLCASSFWGQLNTEAFFGQGTRLTVV.

The gene calls are TRBV12-5 and TRBJ1-5; D is uncertain. V was trimmed by 4 bases and J by 3 bases, leaving 10 bases between them. Germline-derived CDR1 and CDR2 are LGHNT and FRNRAP. There are 14 residues in the CDR3. The CDR3 DNA follows: TGTGCTAGTGGTTGGGCCGGGGACAATCAGCCCCAGCATTTT. It codes for CASGWAGDNQPQHF.

The chain uses TRBV7-8 and TRBJ1-1, with TRBD1 matching over 8 bases. CDR3 size: 14 residues. V shed 5 bases and J 7 bases; nucleotides not matched to a gene: 9. The germline V gene has CDR1 SGHVS and CDR2 FQNEAQ. The CDR3 DNA reads TGTGCCAGCAGCCCCAGGGGGCGACGGGGTGAAGCTTTCTTT. It codes for CASSPRGRRGEAFF.

The rearrangement links TRBV5-4 to TRBJ1-1, with 8 positions matching TRBD1. With 4 bases clipped from V and 6 bases from J, the junction kept 11 bases outside the gene matches. Germline lookup yields CDR1 SGHNT and CDR2 YYREEE (reference sequence). The CDR3 contains 15 residues. For the CDR3, the DNA is TGTGCCAGCAGCCGGGGAGACAGGGGCCGTGCTGAAGCTTTCTTT. Encoded protein: CASSRGDRGRAEAFF.

This chain connects TRBV7-9 to TRBJ2-7, with D maybe TRBD1 (6 bases). CDR3 length: 13 amino acids. V was trimmed by 9 bases and J by 2 bases, leaving 14 bases between them. CDR1 and CDR2 (germline): SEHNR, FQNEAQ (reference sequence). This CDR3 reads CASRLTGTYEQYF. In DNA, the CDR3 is TGTGCCAGTCGCTTGACAGGTACCTACGAGCAGTACTTC. The full variable domain, with the rest looked up from reference TRBV7-9 and TRBJ2-7, is DTGVSQNPRHKITKRGQNVTFRCDPISEHNRLYWYRQTLGQGPEFLTYFQNEAQLEKSRLLSDRFSAERPKGSFSTLEIQRTEQGDSAMYLCASRLTGTYEQYFGPGTRLTVT.

The chain couples TRBV25-1 to TRBJ1-6; D unclear. V dropped 2 bases and J dropped 7 bases, with 6 bases sitting between them. This CDR3 is built from 13 residues. From germline, CDR1 is MGHDK and CDR2 SYGVNS. The CDR3 DNA reads as TGTGCCAGCAGTGAACGTCGGAATTCACCCCTCCACTTT. Amino acids: CASSERRNSPLHF.

The chain uses TRBV5-4 and TRBJ2-7; 7 nucleotides line up with TRBD1. This CDR3 spans 14 amino acids. From germline, CDR1 is SGHNT and CDR2 YYREEE (reference sequence). Unmatched junction bases numbered 7, after V lost 5 bases and J lost 2 bases. In DNA, the CDR3 is TGTGCCAGCAGTCCAGGGGGTAGGACCTACGAGCAGTACTTC. It translates to CASSPGGRTYEQYF.

For the CDR3, the DNA is TGTGCCATATCCCTCTCAGAAGGCTACACCTTC. This encodes CAISLSEGYTF. The V gene is TRBV10-3, the J gene TRBJ1-2; D is unresolved. The CDR3 spans 11 residues. V lost 9 bases, J lost 8 bases, and 13 bases lay in between. Looked up from germline, CDR1 is ENHRY and CDR2 is SYGVKD.

The CDR3 protein is CASSSNARGQGVRSNQPQHF. DNA for the CDR3: TGTGCCAGCAGTTCGAACGCAAGAGGACAGGGGGTTCGCAGCAATCAGCCCCAGCATTTT. The gene calls are TRBV6-2 or TRBV6-3 and TRBJ1-5; 10 bases fit TRBD1. Germline CDR1 reads MNHEY; CDR2 reads SVGEGT. Unmatched junction bases numbered 16, after V lost 4 bases and J lost 1 base. The CDR3 runs to 20 residues.

The V gene is TRBV11-2, the J gene TRBJ1-1; 7 bases fit TRBD1. The CDR3 contains 15 residues. The germline CDR1 and CDR2 sequences are SGHAT and FQNNGV. Germline trimming cut 3 bases from V and 2 bases from J; bases unmatched to any gene: 6. The CDR3 sequence is CASSLMGQSNTEAFF. CDR3 bases: TGTGCCAGCAGCTTGATGGGACAGAGTAACACTGAAGCTTTCTTT.

The rearrangement uses TRBV3-1 (or the pseudogene TRBV3-2) and TRBJ1-1; 8 bases fit TRBD1. The ends lost 0 bases at V and 11 bases at J; junction bases unmatched: 11. Germline V CDR1 and CDR2: LGHDT, YNNKEL (reference sequence). The CDR3 spans 15 residues. CDR3 bases: TGTGCCAGCAGCCAAGACTGGACAGGGCGGACCGAGGCTTTCTTT. Residues: CASSQDWTGRTEAFF.

The genes are TRBV4-3 and TRBJ1-6; TRBD1 matches at 9 bases. V lost 1 base, J lost 7 bases, and 8 bases stayed unmatched. The CDR3 extends over 17 amino acids. Germline loops: CDR1 LGHNA, CDR2 YSLEER. CDR3 region: CASSQVSGQGNNSPLHF. CDR3 coding DNA: TGCGCCAGCAGCCAAGTTTCGGGACAGGGCAACAATTCACCCCTCCACTTT.

The genes are TRBV5-1 and TRBJ1-4; tentative D call: TRBD1 (5 bases). The CDR3 extends over 15 amino acids. Trimming stripped 1 base from V and 3 bases from J, with 10 bases between. The germline gives CDR1 SGHRS, CDR2 YFSETQ. For the CDR3, the DNA is TGCGCCAGCAGCTTGTCCAGGGCCCCTAATGAAAAACTGTTTTTT. Its protein product is CASSLSRAPNEKLFF.

This clone was counted a few times. The CDR3 DNA reads TGTGCCAGCCGAGGGTACAGGGCCACAGATACGCAGTATTTT. This sequence encodes CASRGYRATDTQYF. The chain carries TRBV2 and TRBJ2-3, with D tentatively TRBD1 (6 bases). Germline V gene sequence: CDR1 SNHLY, CDR2 FYNNEI. The ends were cut back, 8 bases at V and 2 bases at J, with 14 bases in the middle. This CDR3 comprises 14 residues.

J is TRBJ2-5 and V is TRBV4-1, with 7 bases that match TRBD2. CDR1 and CDR2 from the germline V gene are MGHRA and YSYEKL. The CDR3 is 17 residues long. V lost 5 bases to trimming and J lost 7 bases; unmatched junction nucleotides: 19. The CDR3 reads CASSSQRGREPPGTQYF. CDR3 coding DNA: TGCGCCAGCAGCTCGCAAAGAGGGCGGGAGCCCCCAGGGACCCAGTACTTC.

The CDR3 reads CASSPGSTDTQYF. The CDR3 nucleotides read TGTGCCAGCAGCCCCGGTAGTACAGATACGCAGTATTTT. This chain uses TRBV27 with TRBJ2-3; D remains ambiguous. Deletions cut 6 bases from V and 3 bases from J, with 10 bases between. CDR3 length: 13 residues. Germline V gives CDR1 MNHEY, CDR2 SMNVEV (reference sequence).

The chain joins TRBV10-3 to TRBJ1-4, with 8 bases that match TRBD1. The CDR3 contains 15 residues. Germline trimming cut 2 bases from V and 6 bases from J; bases unmatched to any gene: 5. Looked up from germline, CDR1 is ENHRY and CDR2 is SYGVKD. The chain's CDR3 is CAISELKTGDEKLFF. CDR3 DNA: TGTGCCATCAGTGAGCTGAAGACAGGGGATGAAAAACTGTTTTTT.

The V gene is TRBV20-1, the J gene TRBJ2-2; TRBD1 aligns across 7 bases. Germline V gene data show CDR1 as DFQATT and CDR2 as SNEGSKA (reference sequence). J lost 3 bases, V lost 3 bases, and 4 bases had no gene match. This CDR3 region has 14 residues. CDR3 nucleotide sequence: TGCAGTGCTAGTGAGACAGGGTACACCGGGGAGCTGTTTTTT. Encoded protein: CSASETGYTGELFF.